This T cell receptor (beta chain) was recorded in a study of cytomegalovirus exposure and HLA in healthy donors listed by TCRdb under 2017. Describing the broader study: An earlier analysis of approximately 640 of the donors reported 250 to 350 Gb of sequence data and some 120 million unique TCR beta sequences from about 179 million T cells. Every repertoire in the discovery cohort had been generated on one and the same sequencing platform. To predict cytomegalovirus infection status, the study combined high-throughput TCR immunosequencing, statistical association of individual TCRs with disease status, and machine learning. An earlier analysis of several hundred of the donors used high-throughput TCR beta sequencing to judge whether each TCR beta V gene segment behaved as functional or pseudogenic. Approximately 310 gigabases of sequencing data and approximately 85 million unique TCR sequences were included in an early release covering around 600 HLA-typed donors. Rather than drawing on any new phenotypic data, the later analysis identified candidate immune exposures from TCR beta sequences and the way those sequences occurred across donors. The study used immunosequencing to profile the T cell repertoires of approximately 650 subjects and linked those repertoires to cytomegalovirus serostatus. Typing coverage differed by locus: A, B, C, DRB1 and DQB1 were typed in about 620-630 donors, DQA1 in 500 to 550, DPA1 in around 610, and DPB1 in 472. Donor age, sex, ethnicity and CMV serostatus were compiled together with the repertoire data. Among some 400 genotyped donors of the cohort, an average of roughly 240,000 unique TCR beta nucleotide sequences were sequenced per donor, roughly 20% of them non-productive. Class I and class II HLA loci were covered by the typing at four-digit resolution. Of the approximately 400 genotyped donors, approximately 83% fell in the genetic ancestry cluster associated with self-reported Caucasian donors. The aim of the study was to test whether cataloging public T cell receptors could identify signatures of past pathogen exposure. Genome-wide SNP genotypes for about 65% of the roughly 670 donors were used in a later genetic analysis, which treated that subset as a discovery cohort. Four or five DR-DQ haplotypes were handled as single units for association and clustering, since linkage in the cohort was strong. Along with the roughly 700-subject first cohort, a separate validation cohort of over a hundred different subjects was used. To study patterns of TCR occurrence, a later analysis re-analyzed previously published TCR beta repertoires from 666 donors and added high-resolution HLA genotyping. Results and caveats for the whole study, not just this receptor: In vitro tests confirmed that a few of the cytomegalovirus-associated TCR beta chains recognize cytomegalovirus antigens. A total of fewer than 200 TCR beta chains were listed by the study as associated with cytomegalovirus. A later analysis found that most CMV-associated TCR beta chains appeared HLA-restricted, with HLA associations seemingly driven largely by CMV exposure. According to the authors, the approach could potentially be generalized to other disease states and immunological phenotypes. Most TCR sequences were seen in very few donors, while some public TCRs were found in many individuals. Immune exposure information for the cohort was limited to CMV serostatus. In a later genetic analysis, fewer N-insertions in productive TCRs were reported among donors in an Asian-associated ancestry cluster than the roughly 640-donor mean. Only TCR beta chains were sequenced in this cohort, and the absence of alpha or paired-chain data limited detectable features. A later analysis found that HLA-associated TCR beta chains were more clonally expanded and had lower generation probabilities than equally common non-associated chains. A further reported finding was that TCR beta sequences accurately predicted the HLA-A and HLA-B alleles for most subjects in the first cohort. HLA typing was unavailable for some donors at each locus, so association tests used only the typed subset. A later analysis reported that several top co-occurrence clusters appeared linked to parvovirus B19, influenza, CMV and Epstein-Barr virus. Sequencing depth was assumed to be roughly uniform across donors in the presence/absence analyses, though that assumption may not hold. A later analysis associated about 17,000 TCR beta sequences with specific HLA alleles at a false discovery rate of 0.05. Correlated functional status among segregating V segments might reflect linkage disequilibrium, but an unknown experimental factor could not be ruled out. According to a later analysis, TCR association rates differed among HLA loci, with DRB1 alleles showing the most associated TCRs and HLA-C alleles showing the fewest. Because counts were too low, seventeen rarely observed V segments, including chromosome 9 orphons, were excluded from the earlier analysis of about 500 of the donors. An association between a missense DCLRE1C variant and V-gene and J-gene trimming of TCR beta chains was found in a later genetic analysis and replicated in an independent cohort. In both the original and validation cohorts, the classifier was reported to diagnose cytomegalovirus status with high specificity and sensitivity. A group of highly shared sequence variants was considered likely to be a technical artifact of the sequencing pipeline. In an earlier analysis of 450 to 750 of the donors, most TCR beta V segments appeared in productive rearrangements about 90% or about 30% of the time, broadly matching IMGT annotations. Assigning TCR associations to individual alleles was difficult when HLA alleles, especially DR and DQ, strongly co-occurred.

The cohort was made up of 666 healthy bone marrow donors. At the time of sampling, all cohort members were nominally healthy, though unrecorded immune exposures were likely present. The donor was CMV seropositive and belonged to the group of some 290 seropositive cohort members. Each donor provided a peripheral blood sample, and peripheral blood mononuclear cells were used for TCR beta sequencing. Genomic DNA extraction from the blood cell samples was performed with the Qiagen DNeasy Blood Extraction Kit. Library prep was done by the immunoSEQ multiplex PCR assay. A mixture of 60 forward primers for TCR Vbeta segments and 13 reverse primers for TCR Jbeta segments was used in the multiplex PCR. The CDR3 region of rearranged TCR beta genes was amplified from genomic DNA with a multiplex PCR assay. On the Illumina HiSeq System, the amplified TCR beta libraries were sequenced as 87-base-pair reads. In the paper's pipeline: In a later analysis, tens of millions of unique TCR beta chains were counted across the approximately 640 repertoires, and around 11 million of these chains were shared by at least two donors. Raw reads were error-corrected and collapsed into unique sequences by a nearest-neighbor algorithm in which closely related sequences were merged to remove PCR and sequencing errors. Alignment of CDR3 sequences to IMGT reference sequences was used to assign V, D and J gene segments. For a sequence to be retained, at least a six-nucleotide match to both a V gene segment and a J gene segment was required. Rearrangements were called productive when the CDR3 lacked stop codons and stayed in frame with V and J; all others were non-productive. CDR3 was defined by IMGT convention, running from the second conserved V-encoded cysteine to the conserved J-encoded phenylalanine. The earlier analysis of about 610 of the donors excluded sequences that lacked an unambiguous match to a single V gene segment. An earlier analysis of a few hundred of the donors called V segments functional above 56.7% productive rearrangements and segregating when the between-donor standard deviation exceeded 5%. A statistical classification framework was developed to diagnose cytomegalovirus status using the catalog of TCR beta chain sequences. V and J gene assignment, in a later analysis, came from comparing TCR nucleotide sequences with IMGT/GENE-DB human TR gene sequences. Using the TCRdist pipeline, a later analysis assigned CDR3 sequences along with most-parsimonious VDJ recombination scenarios. In a later analysis, each TCR beta chain was defined by its CDR3 amino acid sequence together with its V-gene family, and reads without a unique V-gene family were excluded. In a later analysis, 450 to 600 highly shared, low-generation-probability nucleotide sequences were removed to address suspected cross-contamination and a sequencing artifact. A later analysis calculated a clonal expansion index for each public chain from normalized within-repertoire ranks of inferred template counts. Generation probabilities in a later analysis came from a VDJ recombination model fitted to out-of-frame rearrangements, and those results were checked against IGoR. A later analysis scored TCR-TCR, TCR-HLA and TCR-CMV co-occurrence with hypergeometric tests, applying a repertoire-size bias correction to TCR pairs. False discovery rates were estimated in a later analysis by permuting HLA or CMV assignments 20 times. In a later analysis, co-occurring TCRs were grouped using DBSCAN, and TCRdist sequence similarity was added for clustering within HLA-allele-positive subsets. Repertoires with fewer than 30,000 or more than 120,000 public chains, plus five repertoires with anomalous nucleotide sharing, were excluded from co-occurrence clustering. Here the immuneACCESS table is served through TCRdb, limited to in-frame sequences with V and J called. Missing clones are a known gap in these copies; in checked studies unresolved V genes cover under half, and the rest lacks a known reason. The D gene and trimming were derived from the DNA, and the V and J assignments and clone size from that table. The sample table contains roughly 200,000 clones; only one count was recorded for 75% to 85% of them. The ten largest clonotypes hold around 1.4% of the sample.

This clone turned up a few times. Its antigen specificity is not known. No clone much larger than this one lies a single base away; base qualities are absent. Sequencing input: PBMCs. The receptor was derived from a girl aged 5 to 17 in good health and CMV-seropositive.

The DNA sequence reads TGCAGCTCTAGGCCCCCCTCCTATGGCTACACCTTC. Its protein product is CSSRPPSYGYTF. The chain links TRBV29-1 with TRBJ1-2, with the D gene not confidently named. As encoded in the germline V gene, CDR1 is SQVTM while CDR2 is ANQGSEA. Cut back by 8 bases and 4 bases, the V and J ends lie 14 bases apart. Taken from cysteine to phenylalanine, the CDR3 has 12 residues. Only the CDR3 DNA stays, 36 bases, in frame from base 1.